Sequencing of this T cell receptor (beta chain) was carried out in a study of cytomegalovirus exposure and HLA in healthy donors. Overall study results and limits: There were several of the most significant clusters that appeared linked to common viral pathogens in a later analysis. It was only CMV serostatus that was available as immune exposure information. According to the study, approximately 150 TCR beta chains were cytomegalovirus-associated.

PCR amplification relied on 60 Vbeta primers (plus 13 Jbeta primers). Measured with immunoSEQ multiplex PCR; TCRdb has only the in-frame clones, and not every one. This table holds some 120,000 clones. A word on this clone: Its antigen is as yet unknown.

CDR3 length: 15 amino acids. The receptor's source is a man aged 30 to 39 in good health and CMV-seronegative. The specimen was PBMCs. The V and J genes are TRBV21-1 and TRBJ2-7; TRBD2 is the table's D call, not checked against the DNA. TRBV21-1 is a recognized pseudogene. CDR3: CASSRSASGGREQYF. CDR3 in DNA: TGTGCCAGCAGCCGGTCGGCTAGCGGGGGGCGAGAGCAGTACTTC.